One and the same sample provided the 7 T cell receptor beta chains below, sequenced in a study of CD8+CD57+ T cells in acquired aplastic anemia. Genomic DNA templated the TCR beta VDJ and CDR3 profiling. A single record per CDR3 protein comes from TCRdb applying MiXCR to the reads. This sample carries around 150,000 distinct CDR3 sequences, around two fifths of them seen once, and the ten largest clones take 8.4%. The sequencing sample was made of sorted CD4+, CD8+, or CD8+CD57+ T cells (not recorded which) from PBMCs. The receptors stem from a human donor in good health, serving as a control.

This clonotype appeared many times. The V call is TRBV5-1, the J call TRBJ2-6; the match to TRBD2 covers 7 bases. The CDR3 covers 16 residues. Germline lookup yields CDR1 SGHRS and CDR2 YFSETQ. Losses at the gene ends were 1 base for V and 1 base for J; bases not matched to a gene: 2. Written as DNA, the CDR3 is TGCGCCAGCAGCTTGCTGGGGGGGTCTGGGGCCAACGTCCTGACTTTC. It specifies CASSLLGGSGANVLTF. Based on the CDR3 plus reference TRBV5-1 and TRBJ2-6, the full variable domain is KAGVTQTPRYLIKTRGQQVTLSCSPISGHRSVSWYQQTPGQGLQFLFEYFSETQRNKGNFPGRFSGRQFSNSRSEMNVSTLELGDSALYLCASSLLGGSGANVLTFGAGSRLTVL.

In this sample, this clonotype turned up a few times. This chain connects TRBV3-1 to TRBJ1-5; 8 positions match TRBD1. The trim removed 5 bases at V and 7 bases at J, leaving 1 base unmatched. The CDR3 extends over 12 amino acids. Germline V gene data show CDR1 as LGHDT and CDR2 as YNNKEL (reference sequence). The CDR3 DNA is TGTGCCAGCAGCGACAGGGGCCAGCCCCAGCATTTT. Its translation is CASSDRGQPQHF.

There are many counts of this clonotype. This rearrangement joins TRBV10-3 to TRBJ2-3; 10 bases fit TRBD2. V was clipped by 11 bases and J by 3 bases; unmatched bases: 5. The CDR3 has 13 residues. CDR1 ENHRY and CDR2 SYGVKD come from the germline V gene. The DNA of the CDR3 is TGTGCCGTAAGCGGGGGGGAGACAGATACGCAGTATTTT. Its translation: CAVSGGETDTQYF.

CDR3 amino acids: CASSARTGSLYNEQFF. The CDR3 bases are TGTGCCAGCAGCGCCAGGACAGGGTCCCTCTACAATGAGCAGTTCTTC. This chain joins TRBV11-1 and TRBJ2-1; 8 bases align to TRBD1. The germline V gene encodes CDR1 SGHAT and CDR2 FQDESV (reference sequence). This CDR3 has 16 residues. V gave up 5 bases and J gave up 3 bases; unmatched junction bases: 9.

This clonotype was detected many times. The CDR3 DNA reads TGCAGCGCCGGGACAGGGATGAACACTGAAGCTTTCTTT. It specifies CSAGTGMNTEAFF. The chain employs TRBV29-1 and TRBJ1-1; 9 nucleotides agree with TRBD1. The CDR3 is 13 amino acids. CDR1 is SQVTM and CDR2 is ANQGSEA in the germline V gene. V was pared by 7 bases and J by 0 bases, with 3 bases of the junction left unmatched.

The rearrangement joins TRBV24-1 to TRBJ1-6, with 8 bases lining up with TRBD1. The junction had 9 bases not matched to a gene; V was cut back by 11 bases and J by 7 bases. Germline values: CDR1 KGHDR, CDR2 SFDVKD. The CDR3 spans 14 residues. In nucleotides, the CDR3 is TGTGCCAGCACTCTGACAGGGGCGAATTCACCCCTCCACTTT. Its translation is CASTLTGANSPLHF.

The table lists this clonotype with many counts. The CDR3 DNA reads as TGCGCCAGCAGAGCTTCGGGACAGCTTATGGATACGCAGTATTTT. Residues: CASRASGQLMDTQYF. The chain couples TRBV5-1 to TRBJ2-3; TRBD1 agrees at 7 bases. There are 15 residues in the CDR3. Germline loops: CDR1 SGHRS, CDR2 YFSETQ. Germline trimming cut 5 bases from V and 6 bases from J; bases unmatched to any gene: 12. The full variable domain, rest sourced from reference TRBV5-1 and TRBJ2-3, is KAGVTQTPRYLIKTRGQQVTLSCSPISGHRSVSWYQQTPGQGLQFLFEYFSETQRNKGNFPGRFSGRQFSNSRSEMNVSTLELGDSALYLCASRASGQLMDTQYFGPGTRLTVL.